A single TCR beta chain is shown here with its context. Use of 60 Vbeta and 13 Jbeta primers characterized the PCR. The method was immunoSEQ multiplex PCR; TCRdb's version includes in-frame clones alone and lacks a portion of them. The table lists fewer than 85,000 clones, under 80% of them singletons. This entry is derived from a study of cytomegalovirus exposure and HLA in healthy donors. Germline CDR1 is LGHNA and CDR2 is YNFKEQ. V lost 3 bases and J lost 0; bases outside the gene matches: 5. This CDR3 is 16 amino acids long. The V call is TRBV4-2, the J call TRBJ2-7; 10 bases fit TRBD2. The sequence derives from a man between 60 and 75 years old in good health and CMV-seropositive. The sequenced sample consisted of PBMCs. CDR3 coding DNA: TGTGCCAGCAGCCAGGGAACTAGCGGGATCTCCTACGAGCAGTACTTC. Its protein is CASSQGTSGISYEQYF.